This is a list of T cell receptor beta chains from one sample in a study of identifying expanded T cells in peripheral blood. TCRdb's table, derived via immunoSEQ multiplex PCR, lists solely in-frame clones and lacks some. The sample lists about 84,000 clones; 70% to 90% were seen once. The sample consisted of blood. The receptors come from a person between 18 and 75 years old in good health. CDR3s include the opening cysteine and the closing phenylalanine or tryptophan. Fields, in order: J gene, V gene, CDR3 length, D gene, clone size, CDR3 protein, CDR3 DNA. D genes are given only for firm matches. Clone size is stated in some rows and not others, as once, few, many or a class when expanded.

>TRBJ1-1|TRBV29-1|14|-|-
CSVRSGGRLTEAFF
TGCAGCGTTCGCAGCGGGGGGAGGTTGACCGAAGCTTTCTTT
>TRBJ1-1|TRBV14|15|-|-
CASSQLWSGPKEAFF
TGTGCCAGCAGCCAACTATGGTCCGGACCGAAAGAAGCTTTCTTT
>TRBJ1-2|TRBV6-8|9|-|-
CASSWGYTF
TGTGCCAGCAGTTGGGGCTACACCTTC
>TRBJ1-5|TRBV6-6|15|-|-
CASSYPGPSNQPQHF
TGTGCCAGCAGTTACCCGGGACCGAGCAATCAGCCCCAGCATTTT
>TRBJ1-2|TRBV18|15|TRBD1|-
CASSPNTGGRNGYTF
TGTGCCAGCTCACCAAACACAGGGGGTAGGAATGGCTACACCTTC
>TRBJ1-2|TRBV6-5|14|-|-
CASSSDRWGYGYTF
TGTGCCAGCAGTTCAGACAGGTGGGGCTATGGCTACACCTTC
>TRBJ1-2|TRBV5-6|12|-|-
CASSLFDYGYTF
TGTGCCAGCAGCTTGTTCGACTATGGCTACACCTTC
>TRBJ1-2|TRBV7-2|15|TRBD1|-
CASSSPDRGGSGYTF
TGTGCCAGCAGCTCCCCTGACAGGGGGGGGAGTGGCTACACCTTC
>TRBJ1-5|TRBV7-9|14|TRBD1|-
CASSSGGQGQPQHF
TGTGCCAGCAGCTCGGGGGGACAGGGTCAGCCCCAGCATTTT
>TRBJ2-7|TRBV2|11|-|-
CASTEGYEQYF
TGTGCCAGCACGGAGGGCTACGAGCAGTACTTC
>TRBJ1-1|TRBV7-2|14|-|few
CASSLQVSNTEAFF
TGTGCCAGCAGCTTACAGGTATCAAACACTGAAGCTTTCTTT
>TRBJ2-7|TRBV18|13|-|-
CASSPGGSYEQYF
TGTGCCAGCTCACCCGGGGGATCCTACGAGCAGTACTTC
>TRBJ2-3|TRBV4-3|14|TRBD1|-
CASSQGQGAGTQYF
TGCGCCAGCAGCCAAGGGCAGGGGGCAGGTACGCAGTATTTT
>TRBJ2-1|TRBV6-1|13|-|-
CASSEYSYNEQFF
TGTGCCAGCAGTGAATACTCCTACAATGAGCAGTTCTTC
>TRBJ2-3|TRBV7-2|14|-|-
CASREMLVSDTQYF
TGTGCCAGCAGGGAGATGCTAGTTTCAGATACGCAGTATTTT
>TRBJ1-1|TRBV6-5|13|-|-
CASRTRLEGKAFF
TGTGCCAGCAGGACCAGGTTGGAGGGCAAAGCTTTCTTT
>TRBJ1-1|TRBV6-6|14|-|-
CASSTGWANTEAFF
TGTGCCAGTTCTACAGGGTGGGCGAACACTGAAGCTTTCTTT
>TRBJ2-2|TRBV19|15|TRBD2|-
CASSPGGANTGELFF
TGTGCCAGTAGCCCCGGGGGGGCGAACACCGGGGAGCTGTTTTTT
>TRBJ1-1|TRBV4-3|14|-|-
CASSQGRMNTEAFF
TGCGCCAGCAGCCAAGGACGGATGAACACTGAAGCTTTCTTT
>TRBJ2-1|TRBV4-3|17|TRBD2|-
CASSQDAAGGPYNEQFF
TGCGCCAGCAGCCAAGATGCAGCGGGGGGGCCCTACAATGAGCAGTTCTTC
>TRBJ2-7|TRBV11-2|13|-|-
CASSLGAFREQYF
TGTGCCAGCAGCTTAGGGGCATTTCGAGAGCAGTACTTC
>TRBJ2-7|TRBV11-3|14|-|-
CASSLARGGGEQYF
TGTGCCAGCAGCTTAGCCCGCGGAGGCGGGGAGCAGTACTTC
>TRBJ2-4|TRBV2|14|-|-
CASSDSWAKNIQYF
TGTGCCAGCAGTGATAGTTGGGCCAAAAACATTCAGTACTTC
>TRBJ2-3|TRBV14|11|-|-
CASSQSDTQYF
TGTGCCAGCAGCCAATCAGATACGCAGTATTTT
>TRBJ2-7|TRBV19|16|TRBD2|-
CASSLDPQRGWYEQYF
TGTGCCAGTAGCCTTGATCCCCAGCGGGGGTGGTACGAGCAGTACTTC
>TRBJ1-2|TRBV5-6|15|TRBD1|-
CASTEANRGYYGYTF
TGTGCCAGCACGGAGGCAAACAGGGGGTACTATGGCTACACCTTC
>TRBJ1-1|TRBV29-1|14|-|few
CSVAGRQSRTEAFF
TGCAGCGTTGCGGGCCGACAGTCGCGCACTGAAGCTTTCTTT
>TRBJ1-5|TRBV10-3|15|-|-
CAIKGQDSPNQPQHF
TGTGCCATCAAGGGTCAGGACAGCCCTAATCAGCCCCAGCATTTT
>TRBJ2-7|TRBV7-8|15|-|-
CASSLVPGKGYEQYF
TGTGCCAGCAGCTTAGTACCGGGAAAGGGCTACGAGCAGTACTTC
>TRBJ2-1|TRBV11-1|14|TRBD2|-
CASSLSGTNNEQFF
TGTGCCAGCAGCTTATCCGGGACTAACAATGAGCAGTTCTTC
>TRBJ2-6|TRBV9|18|-|few
CASSYSTRGRRRANVLTF
TGTGCCAGCAGCTACTCAACACGAGGACGGCGGAGGGCCAACGTCCTGACTTTC
>TRBJ1-2|TRBV5-8|13|TRBD1|-
CASSFTGARGYTF
TGTGCCAGCAGCTTCACAGGGGCGAGAGGCTACACCTTC
>TRBJ1-6|TRBV5-6|12|-|-
CASSLVSAPLHF
TGTGCCAGCAGCTTGGTGTCGGCACCCCTCCACTTT
>TRBJ2-7|TRBV6-5|12|-|-
CASSSTWSEQYF
TGTGCCAGCAGTTCTACATGGTCCGAGCAGTACTTC
>TRBJ2-1|TRBV11-3|14|-|once
CASRGRGGRNEQFF
TGTGCCAGCAGGGGCAGGGGAGGGAGGAATGAGCAGTTCTTC
>TRBJ1-4|TRBV5-1|18|TRBD1|-
CASSLSGTGFATNEKLFF
TGCGCCAGCAGCTTGTCCGGGACAGGCTTTGCAACTAATGAAAAACTGTTTTTT
>TRBJ1-4|TRBV7-6|14|TRBD1|-
CASSRTGTGGELFF
TGTGCCAGCAGCCGCACCGGGACAGGGGGGGAACTGTTTTTT
>TRBJ1-4|TRBV11-2|14|-|-
CASSFRQGNEKLFF
TGTGCCAGCAGCTTCCGGCAAGGGAATGAAAAACTGTTTTTT
>TRBJ2-4|TRBV12-2|20|-|-
CASRLERRRREGAAKNIQYF
TGTGCAAGTCGCTTAGAAAGGAGGAGGAGGGAAGGGGCGGCCAAAAACATTCAGTACTTC
>TRBJ2-3|TRBV9|15|TRBD2|-
CASSASGGPPDTQYF
TGTGCCAGCAGCGCTAGCGGGGGGCCCCCCGATACGCAGTATTTT
>TRBJ1-5|TRBV30|15|TRBD1|-
CAWSLGQGGNQPQHF
TGTGCCTGGAGCTTGGGCCAGGGGGGCAATCAGCCCCAGCATTTT
>TRBJ2-3|TRBV4-1|14|TRBD1|once
CASSPGQNTDTQYF
TGCGCCAGCAGCCCGGGACAGAACACAGATACGCAGTATTTT
>TRBJ2-7|TRBV15|14|TRBD1|-
CATSRERDRVEQYF
TGTGCCACCAGCAGGGAACGGGACAGGGTCGAGCAGTACTTC
>TRBJ2-3|TRBV13|17|-|-
CASSTLAGPDRTDTQYF
TGTGCCAGCAGCACCCTCGCAGGGCCCGACCGCACAGATACGCAGTATTTT
>TRBJ1-2|TRBV27|16|-|-
CASSLLGGRANYGYTF
TGTGCCAGCAGTTTATTAGGGGGTCGGGCTAACTATGGCTACACCTTC
>TRBJ1-1|TRBV9|14|TRBD1|-
CASSETGERTEAFF
TGTGCCAGCAGCGAGACAGGGGAACGCACTGAAGCTTTCTTT
>TRBJ1-1|TRBV6-1|14|-|-
CAAISGPENTEAFF
TGTGCCGCCATTTCGGGGCCAGAGAACACTGAAGCTTTCTTT
>TRBJ1-2|TRBV9|12|-|once
CASSVGGNGYTF
TGTGCCAGCAGCGTGGGGGGGAATGGCTACACCTTC
>TRBJ2-1|TRBV27|17|TRBD2|-
CASSWGGDRSLYNEQFF
TGTGCCAGCAGTTGGGGGGGAGACAGATCCCTATACAATGAGCAGTTCTTC
>TRBJ2-3|TRBV25-1|14|-|-
CASSERNAGDTQYF
TGTGCCAGCAGTGAGCGGAACGCAGGAGATACGCAGTATTTT
>TRBJ1-5|TRBV19|17|-|-
CASSRGDGAGLWQPQHF
TGTGCCAGTAGTAGAGGGGACGGGGCAGGGCTTTGGCAGCCCCAGCATTTT
>TRBJ1-4|TRBV4-3|15|-|-
CASSPTPGSNEKLFF
TGCGCCAGCAGCCCTACCCCCGGCTCTAATGAAAAACTGTTTTTT
>TRBJ1-6|TRBV30|14|-|-
CAWSVLALNSPLHF
TGTGCCTGGAGTGTACTTGCTTTGAATTCACCCCTCCACTTT
>TRBJ1-2|TRBV10-3|16|-|-
CAIGGDARVLGYGYTF
TGTGCCATCGGGGGTGACGCGAGGGTCTTGGGTTATGGCTACACCTTC
>TRBJ1-1|TRBV7-2|14|-|-
CASTPTGLNTEAFF
TGTGCCAGCACACCGACAGGCCTGAACACTGAAGCTTTCTTT